What follows are 28 T cell receptor beta chains derived from one specimen sequenced in a study of memory CD4+ T cells and cytomegalovirus serostatus. Single viable CD3+CD4+CD8-CD45RO+ cells were sorted as the memory CD4+ T cells. Sequencing was performed with immunoSEQ multiplex PCR; in TCRdb, only in-frame clones are kept and a portion is missing. The sample lists about 45,000 clones, approximately 82% seen once, with approximately 1.9% in the top ten. Sequenced: memory CD4+ T cells from blood. The receptors stem from an adult in good health and CMV-seronegative.

The rearrangement links TRBV4-1 to TRBJ1-1; D possibly corresponds to TRBD1 (6 bases). CDR1 and CDR2 (germline): MGHRA, YSYEKL. The V end was cut by 8 bases, the J end by 2 bases, with 15 bases between. The CDR3 spans 14 residues. The CDR3 spells CASRGQLKNTEAFF. CDR3 coding DNA: TGCGCCAGCCGAGGACAGCTTAAAAACACTGAAGCTTTCTTT.

V usage is TRBV28 and J usage is TRBJ1-6; no definite D call. This CDR3 is 14 amino acids long. The germline V and J ends were trimmed by 7 bases and 0 bases, with 7 bases remaining between them. Germline assignment: CDR1 MDHEN and CDR2 SYDVKM. Written as DNA, the CDR3 is TGTGCCAGCATAGGCAGCTCCTATAATTCACCCCTCCACTTT. It yields the protein CASIGSSYNSPLHF.

The chain carries TRBV9 and TRBJ2-1; tentatively, D is TRBD2 (5 bases). Germline V CDR1 and CDR2: SGDLS, YYNGEE. The CDR3 length is 14 residues. Trimming took 8 bases from V and 5 from J, leaving 17 bases between them. CDR3 amino acids: CARSREPDDNEQFF. DNA of the CDR3: TGTGCCAGGTCCCGGGAACCTGACGACAATGAGCAGTTCTTC.

The gene calls are TRBV7-2 and TRBJ2-1; 9 positions agree with TRBD2. Trimming at V came to 3 bases and at J to 8 bases, leaving 8 bases not matched to a gene. Germline CDR1 is SGHTA and CDR2 is FQGNSA. This CDR3 region has 15 residues. CDR3 in DNA: TGTGCCAGCAGCTTTGCTAGCGGGGACTTGCATGAGCAGTTCTTC. Translated, it gives CASSFASGDLHEQFF.

The gene calls are TRBV10-3 and TRBJ1-4; tentative D call: TRBD1 (6 bases). Per the germline V gene, CDR1 is ENHRY and CDR2 is SYGVKD. Trimming stripped 2 bases from V and 5 bases from J, with 12 bases between. There are 15 residues in the CDR3. The CDR3 loop is CAISEMGGQNEKLFF. The CDR3 DNA sequence: TGTGCCATCAGTGAGATGGGGGGACAAAATGAAAAACTGTTTTTT.

This chain connects TRBV5-1 to TRBJ2-7, with TRBD1 identical over 11 bases. Germline loops: CDR1 SGHRS, CDR2 YFSETQ. V lost 4 bases and J lost 4; bases outside the gene matches: 7. The CDR3 contains 15 residues. The DNA of the CDR3 is TGCGCCAGCAGCCCCTCCGGACAGGGGGCATACGAGCAGTACTTC. This gives the protein CASSPSGQGAYEQYF.

This sequence joins TRBV7-2 and TRBJ2-1, with 14 nucleotides matching TRBD2. Germline V gene data show CDR1 as SGHTA and CDR2 as FQGNSA. The CDR3 length is 18 residues. V shed 1 base, J shed 15 bases, and the junction held 17 bases outside the gene matches. CDR3 nucleotides: TGTGCCAGCAGCTTAGTTCCGCCGGTAGGACTAGCGGGGGGTCCGCCGTTCTTC. It yields the protein CASSLVPPVGLAGGPPFF. Variable domain in full (rest from reference TRBV7-2 and TRBJ2-1): GAGVSQSPSNKVTEKGKDVELRCDPISGHTALYWYRQSLGQGLEFLIYFQGNSAPDKSGLPSDRFSAERTGGSVSTLTIQRTQQEDSAVYLCASSLVPPVGLAGGPPFFGPGTRLTVL.

The chain couples TRBV9 to TRBJ1-2; TRBD1 aligns across 10 bases. V lost 0 bases, J lost 6 bases, and 5 bases stayed unmatched. This CDR3 is built from 15 residues. Germline V gives CDR1 SGDLS, CDR2 YYNGEE. CDR3 sequence: CASSVAGTGVHGYTF. CDR3 DNA sequence: TGTGCCAGCAGCGTAGCGGGGACAGGGGTACATGGCTACACCTTC.

This clone turned up a few times. The gene calls are TRBV27 and TRBJ2-2; 10 nucleotides agree with TRBD2. The CDR3 consists of 18 residues. Germline CDR1 MNHEY, CDR2 SMNVEV (reference sequence). The V segment lost 6 bases and the J segment 3 bases; nucleotides outside the gene matches: 13. The CDR3 DNA reads as TGTGCCAGCAGCGCCAGGGCCATAGCGGGGGGTCACACCGGGGAGCTGTTTTTT. It is translated as CASSARAIAGGHTGELFF.

This rearrangement joins TRBV19 to TRBJ1-1, with D perhaps matching TRBD1 (6 bases). The ends were cut back, 4 bases at V and 8 bases at J, with 17 bases in the middle. The germline V gene has CDR1 LNHDA and CDR2 SQIVND (reference sequence). This CDR3 has 14 residues. This CDR3 reads CASSRGGTGKEAFF. DNA of the CDR3: TGTGCCAGTAGTAGGGGGGGCACAGGGAAGGAAGCTTTCTTT.

The rearrangement links TRBV6-5 to TRBJ1-1; D gene ambiguous. The CDR3 extends over 15 amino acids. Between the trimmed V and J ends, which lost 1 base and 3 bases, there was a span of 12 bases. Germline CDR1 and CDR2: MNHEY and SVGAGI. Written as DNA, the CDR3 is TGTGCCAGCAGTTACTGGTCCTTCGGGGACACTGAAGCTTTCTTT. This gives the protein CASSYWSFGDTEAFF.

The rearrangement uses TRBV5-6 and TRBJ2-2, with 7 bases aligning to TRBD1. V shed 2 bases and J 6 bases; nucleotides not matched to a gene: 10. CDR1 and CDR2 from the germline V gene are SGHDT and YYEEEE. There are 16 residues in the CDR3. CDR3 nucleotides: TGTGCCAGCAGCTTCCCTCGGGACAGCCTGTCCGGGGAGCTGTTTTTT. It is translated as CASSFPRDSLSGELFF.

This clone was seen at least ten times. J is TRBJ1-2 and V is TRBV30, with D possibly being TRBD1 (5 bases). The CDR3 runs 14 residues. V lost 2 bases, J lost 4 bases, and 14 bases lay in between. Germline assignment: CDR1 GTSNPN and CDR2 SVGIG (reference sequence). Written as DNA, the CDR3 is TGTGCCTGGAGTTCAGGGAGTCGGGGCTATGGCTACACCTTC. This sequence encodes CAWSSGSRGYGYTF.

The chain couples TRBV7-9 to TRBJ1-1, with TRBD1 identical over 8 bases. This CDR3 is 14 amino acids long. Germline assignment: CDR1 SEHNR and CDR2 FQNEAQ (reference sequence). J gave up 4 bases and V 3 bases, and 4 bases lay outside the gene matches. CDR3 coding DNA: TGTGCCAGCAGCTTCAGGGGGCCCGGCACTGAAGCTTTCTTT. It is translated as CASSFRGPGTEAFF.

This sequence joins TRBV10-2 and TRBJ2-7; D is unclear. The V and J ends lost 4 bases and 3 bases respectively, with 10 bases between them. Germline CDR1 and CDR2: WSHSY and SAAADI. The CDR3 loop spans 13 amino acids. CDR3 loop: CASSAVLGYEQYF. CDR3 bases: TGCGCCAGCAGTGCCGTCCTGGGCTACGAGCAGTACTTC.

This clone was observed a handful of times. The rearrangement joins TRBV7-9 to TRBJ1-3; D is unclear. The germline gives CDR1 SEHNR, CDR2 FQNEAQ (reference sequence). This CDR3 comprises 16 residues. The V and J ends lost 0 bases and 8 bases respectively, with 17 bases between them. The CDR3 DNA follows: TGTGCCAGCAGCTTAGCGACTTCCGGCGGGGTCGACACCATATATTTT. As protein: CASSLATSGGVDTIYF.

The chain combines TRBV5-6 with TRBJ2-5; no firm D call. V gave up 0 bases and J gave up 7 bases, with 10 bases separating them. Germline V gene data show CDR1 as SGHDT and CDR2 as YYEEEE. CDR3 size: 13 residues. For the CDR3, the DNA is TGTGCCAGCAGCTTGGGGGCAGACGGGACCCAGTACTTC. This gives the protein CASSLGADGTQYF. Using reference TRBV5-6 and TRBJ2-5 for the parts outside the CDR3, the full variable domain is DAGVTQSPTHLIKTRGQQVTLRCSPKSGHDTVSWYQQALGQGPQFIFQYYEEEERQRGNFPDRFSGHQFPNYSSELNVNALLLGDSALYLCASSLGADGTQYFGPGTRLLVL.

V usage is TRBV6-6 and J usage is TRBJ1-5; D not resolved. CDR3 length equals 14 residues. CDR1 MNHNY and CDR2 SVGAGI come from the germline V gene (reference sequence). The germline V and J ends were trimmed by 7 bases and 0 bases, with 10 bases remaining between them. The CDR3 loop reads CASTIGDSNQPQHF. CDR3 bases: TGTGCCAGCACTATCGGGGATAGCAATCAGCCCCAGCATTTT.

V usage is TRBV9 and J usage is TRBJ2-7; the D is unclear. V was clipped by 0 bases and J by 5 bases, with 9 bases between them. CDR1 is SGDLS, CDR2 YYNGEE, per germline. CDR3 size: 13 residues. The CDR3 loop is CASSVDGPDEQYF. CDR3 sequence (DNA): TGTGCCAGCAGCGTAGACGGGCCCGACGAGCAGTACTTC.

This sequence joins TRBV4-2 and TRBJ1-1, with 7 bases identical to TRBD1. V was pared by 0 bases and J by 0 bases, with 7 bases of the junction left unmatched. Germline V gene sequence: CDR1 LGHNA, CDR2 YNFKEQ. There are 17 residues in the CDR3. In DNA, the CDR3 is TGTGCCAGCAGCCAAGATAATAACGACAGGGTGAACACTGAAGCTTTCTTT. It specifies CASSQDNNDRVNTEAFF.

The chain employs TRBV19 and TRBJ2-3; D is perhaps TRBD2 (7 bases). CDR1 is LNHDA, CDR2 SQIVND, per germline (reference sequence). The CDR3 spans 14 residues. The ends were cut back, 4 bases at V and 6 bases at J, with 14 bases in the middle. CDR3 bases: TGTGCCAGTAGTACAACGGGGGGCTGGGATACGCAGTATTTT. This sequence encodes CASSTTGGWDTQYF.

The CDR3 is CASRLLAGDGTQYF. CDR3 in DNA: TGTGCCAGCAGGTTACTAGCGGGGGACGGGACCCAGTACTTC. This chain connects TRBV7-2 to TRBJ2-5; 11 bases map to TRBD2. The CDR3 sequence is 14 residues long. Per germline, CDR1 SGHTA and CDR2 FQGNSA. The ends lost 6 bases at V and 7 bases at J; junction bases unmatched: 7.

This sequence joins TRBV18 and TRBJ2-3, with unresolved D. V was pared by 3 bases and J by 2 bases, with 6 bases between. The germline V gene encodes CDR1 KGHSH and CDR2 LQKENI. This CDR3 contains 13 residues. The CDR3 sequence is CASSPHYTDTQYF. The CDR3 nucleotides are TGTGCCAGCTCACCCCACTACACAGATACGCAGTATTTT. The full variable domain, rest sourced from reference TRBV18 and TRBJ2-3, is NAGVMQNPRHLVRRRGQEARLRCSPMKGHSHVYWYRQLPEEGLKFMVYLQKENIIDESGMPKERFSAEFPKEGPSILRIQQVVRGDSAAYFCASSPHYTDTQYFGPGTRLTVL.

This chain joins TRBV5-6 and TRBJ1-2, with D uncertain. CDR1 is SGHDT and CDR2 is YYEEEE in the germline V gene. The CDR3 spans 14 residues. The ends were cut back, 0 bases at V and 6 bases at J, with 12 bases in the middle. CDR3 loop: CASSLAGVTDGYTF. For the CDR3, the DNA is TGTGCCAGCAGCTTGGCCGGAGTTACGGATGGCTACACCTTC.

The chain uses TRBV5-1 and TRBJ1-4; 7 nucleotides align to TRBD1. Trimming removed 5 bases from V and 4 bases from J; junction bases left unmatched: 5. The CDR3 sequence is 14 residues long. The germline V gene encodes CDR1 SGHRS and CDR2 YFSETQ. The CDR3 region has the DNA TGCGCCAGCAGAGGGGACAGAAGTAATGAAAAACTGTTTTTT. Translating it yields CASRGDRSNEKLFF.

This chain links TRBV5-1 with TRBJ2-5; no definite D call. The germline V gene has CDR1 SGHRS and CDR2 YFSETQ. Trimming stripped 0 bases from V and 1 base from J, with 10 bases between. This CDR3 has 15 amino acids. CDR3 bases: TGCGCCAGCAGCTTGGCGGTGGGGATCCAAGAGACCCAGTACTTC. Amino acid sequence: CASSLAVGIQETQYF.

The rearrangement uses TRBV28 and TRBJ1-5, with 8 bases identical to TRBD1. CDR1 MDHEN and CDR2 SYDVKM come from the germline V gene. The CDR3 has 15 amino acids. Losses at the gene ends were 2 bases for V and 2 bases for J; bases not matched to a gene: 2. CDR3 nucleotide sequence: TGTGCCAGCAGTTTAGCAGGGGGCCGCAATCAGCCCCAGCATTTT. Residues: CASSLAGGRNQPQHF.

A few counts support this clone. The rearrangement joins TRBV28 to TRBJ1-6; D is undetermined. The CDR3 covers 15 residues. CDR1 is MDHEN and CDR2 is SYDVKM in the germline V gene. V shed 3 bases and J shed 12 bases, with 18 bases lying between them. The CDR3 nucleotides are TGTGCCAGCAGTTTGGTCCCGCTCTATCCGTTACCCCTCCACTTT. As protein: CASSLVPLYPLPLHF.